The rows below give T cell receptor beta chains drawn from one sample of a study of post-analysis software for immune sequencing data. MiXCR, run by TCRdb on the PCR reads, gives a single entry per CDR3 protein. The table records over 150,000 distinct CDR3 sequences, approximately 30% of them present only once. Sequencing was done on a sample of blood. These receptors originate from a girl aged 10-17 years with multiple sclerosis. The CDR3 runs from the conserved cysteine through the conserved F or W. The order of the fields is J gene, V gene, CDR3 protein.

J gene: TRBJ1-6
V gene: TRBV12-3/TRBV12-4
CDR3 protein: CASTVWGPNSPLHF

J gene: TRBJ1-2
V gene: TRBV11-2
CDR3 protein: CASSFTGTGNYGYTF

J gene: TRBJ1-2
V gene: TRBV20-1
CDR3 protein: CSARDLLSESNYGYTF

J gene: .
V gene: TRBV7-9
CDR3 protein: CASQELADNEQYF

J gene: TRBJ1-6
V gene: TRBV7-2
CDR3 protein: CASSLAGPPNSPLHF

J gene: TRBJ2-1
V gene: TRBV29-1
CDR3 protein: CSVERDTPQFF

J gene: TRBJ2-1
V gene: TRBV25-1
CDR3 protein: CASTGLGGAYNEQFF

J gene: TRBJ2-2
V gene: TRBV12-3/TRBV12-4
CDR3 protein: CASSFRTLGGELFF

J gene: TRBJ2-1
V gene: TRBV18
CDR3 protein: CASSPSSKYNEQFF

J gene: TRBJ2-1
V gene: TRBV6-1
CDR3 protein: CASSGSERVSSYNGQFF

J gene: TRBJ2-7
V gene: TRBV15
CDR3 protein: CATSKPGSFYEQYF

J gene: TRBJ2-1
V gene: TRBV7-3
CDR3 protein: CASSFLAGGHNNEQFF

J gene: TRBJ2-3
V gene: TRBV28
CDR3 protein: CASSFLGQGVRSGTDTQYF

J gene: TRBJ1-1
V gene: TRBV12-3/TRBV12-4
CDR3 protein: CASSSLGNTEAFF

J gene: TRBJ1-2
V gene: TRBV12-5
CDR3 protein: CASGLVQRQAYGYTF

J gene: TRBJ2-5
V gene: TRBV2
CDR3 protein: CATGTSRETQYF

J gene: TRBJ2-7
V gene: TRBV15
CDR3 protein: CATSRDPGDEQYF

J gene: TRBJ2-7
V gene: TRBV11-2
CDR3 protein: CASSLTQGPSYEQYF

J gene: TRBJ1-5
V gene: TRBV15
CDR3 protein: CATSRVNQPQHF

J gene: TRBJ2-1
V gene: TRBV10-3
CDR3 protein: CAICRGGGENEQFF

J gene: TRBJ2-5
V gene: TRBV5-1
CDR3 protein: CASSFGLAGVETQYF

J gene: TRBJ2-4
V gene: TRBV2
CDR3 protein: CASSTEGGPPKNIQYF

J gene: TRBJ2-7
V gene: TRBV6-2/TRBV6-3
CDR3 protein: CASSPRPGSYEQYF

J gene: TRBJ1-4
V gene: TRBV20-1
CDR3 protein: CSARGEWGTATNEKRFF

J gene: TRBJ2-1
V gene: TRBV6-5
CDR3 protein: CASSYSMGQGFGSYNEQFF

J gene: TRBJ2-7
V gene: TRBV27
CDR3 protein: CASSFRSSYEQYF